Reported below is one T cell receptor (beta chain). As yet, its antigen is unknown. This CDR3 has 15 residues. The germline V gene has CDR1 MNHEY and CDR2 SMNVEV (reference sequence). V gave up 5 bases and J gave up 2 bases; unmatched junction bases: 3. The source of the sample is a study of cytomegalovirus exposure and HLA in healthy donors. Points from the study as a whole: Roughly even sequencing depth across donors was the assumption behind the presence/absence analyses. With further analysis later on, most CMV-associated TCR beta chains appeared HLA-restricted. A few CMV-associated chains proved CMV antigen-specific in vitro.

The PCR was carried out with 60 Vbeta primers and 13 Jbeta primers. Original processing notes: Among the unique TCR beta chains that a later analysis counted, about 81 million in all, about 12 million were shared. Here immunoSEQ multiplex PCR was the method, and the copy in TCRdb shows in-frame clones only, minus some. V and J calls and clone size are those listed in that table; D and trimming were worked out from the DNA. Among 130,000 or so clones listed, 74% were seen once. The sequenced sample consisted of PBMCs. The sequence was collected from a man aged 40-49 years in good health and CMV-seropositive. The chain uses TRBV27 and TRBJ1-5; 10 bases are shared with TRBD1. CDR3 DNA sequence: TGTGCCAGCAGTACCGGGACAGGGGGCAATCAGCCCCAGCATTTT. It encodes CASSTGTGGNQPQHF.